The sample holds many counts of the clone carrying this TCR beta chain. V was clipped by 5 bases and J by 7 bases; unmatched bases: 12. CDR1 is MNHEY and CDR2 is SMNVEV in the germline V gene (reference sequence). The CDR3 is 15 amino acids. This record belongs to a study of Graves' ophthalmopathy and Graves' hyperthyroidism. Beta-chain TCR CDR3 regions were amplified from RNA transcripts. RT-PCR in the first round used HTBI primers; a second-round multiplex PCR followed. TCRdb reanalysed the multiplex PCR reads using MiXCR and keeps one entry per CDR3 protein. The sample shows a few hundred thousand distinct CDR3 sequences, around a sixth of them seen only once.

The TCR originated in an adult man with Graves' ophthalmopathy. The chain couples TRBV27 to TRBJ1-2, with TRBD1 identical over 8 bases. What was sequenced was peripheral blood. In DNA form, the CDR3 reads TGTGCCAGCAGTATTAGCAGGGGGCAGATATTTGGCTACACCTTC. Protein: CASSISRGQIFGYTF.